This paragraph covers one T cell receptor beta chain sequence. No antigen is known for it. This entry comes from a study of cytomegalovirus exposure and HLA in healthy donors. Study-wide results and caveats: Later analysis identified a missense DCLRE1C variant that was linked to TCR beta V- and J-gene trimming. The CMV antigen specificity of a few CMV-associated chains was confirmed through in vitro analysis. The study labeled 150 to 200 TCR beta chains cytomegalovirus-associated. In a later analysis, the majority of CMV-associated beta chains seemingly showed HLA restriction.

Primers for the PCR totalled 60 Vbeta and 13 Jbeta. Clones were read by immunoSEQ multiplex PCR, and TCRdb kept only the in-frame ones, dropping some. The repertoire has about 200,000 clones, 82% of them found once; the top ten carry about 0.092%. The sequencing sample was made of PBMCs. The TCR was taken from a boy aged 2 to 10 in good health and CMV-seronegative.

CDR3 DNA: TGCGCCAGCAGCCAACTCGGGGCGGGGGGCGGAGATGAGCAGTTCTTC. Encoded protein: CASSQLGAGGGDEQFF. This chain connects TRBV4-1 to TRBJ2-1, with 8 bases aligning to TRBD2. The junction had 11 bases not matched to a gene; V was cut back by 2 bases and J by 8 bases. The V gene's germline CDR1 is MGHRA and CDR2 YSYEKL. The CDR3 sequence is 16 residues long.